Sequencing of this T cell receptor beta chain was carried out in a study of blood T cell repertoires in COVID-19. Study-wide background: Some COVID-19 samples were acute and others convalescent; all came from the United States, Italy and Spain. The cDNA or gDNA used as material had been derived from T cells, B-cell-depleted T cells, or PBMCs.

This CDR3 is built from 15 residues. V was trimmed by 4 bases and J by 0 bases, leaving 13 bases between them. Germline V lookup: CDR1 SGHTA, CDR2 FQGNSA. Original data processing: Amplifying reference gene primers gave estimates of nucleated cell counts. TCRdb's copy holds only in-frame clones and misses some; the assay was immunoSEQ multiplex PCR. The D gene and trimming were derived from the DNA, and the V and J assignments and clone size from that table. This sample yields 390,000 or so clones, of which 85% to 90% are seen a single time; around 6.3% belongs to the top ten. Sequencing was carried out using peripheral blood. This TCR was sampled from a man between 18 and 35 years old with active or convalescent COVID-19. The chain links TRBV7-2 to TRBJ2-7; D might be TRBD2 (7 bases). CDR3 coding DNA: TGTGCCAGCAGCTCCCGCGGGGGCAGCTCCTACGAGCAGTACTTC. As protein: CASSSRGGSSYEQYF.